This record looks at one TCR beta chain sequence and its context. Its matching antigen is unknown. A second PCR, run for about 7 to 11 cycles, used a sample-barcoded 5' primer plus a J-beta primer mix. Each cDNA molecule was tagged by a template-switch adaptor with 12 random nucleotides. MiXCR, applied by TCRdb to the 5' RACE reads, yields one record per CDR3 protein. The profile covers about 1.4 million distinct CDR3 sequences, with roughly 60% appearing a single time and over 6.5% taken by the ten largest. This record belongs to a study of blood T cells in healthy people across ages. General study points: In older individuals, TCR beta diversity per million T cells was lower, falling roughly linearly with age.

The sample comprised blood. This clonotype originated in a man in his late teens or twenties in good health.

The DNA for the CDR3 is TGTGCCAGCAACAGCGGGGGTGGCTACAATGAGCAGTTCTTC. Encoded protein: CASNSGGGYNEQFF. The chain employs TRBV5-8 and TRBJ2-1; 8 nucleotides agree with TRBD2. Germline CDR1 reads SGHTS; CDR2 reads YDEGEE. The V and J ends lost 6 bases and 3 bases, in that order; junction bases with no gene match: 5. The CDR3 runs to 14 residues. Drawing the rest from reference TRBV5-8 and TRBJ2-1, the complete variable domain is EAGVTQSPTHLIKTRGQQATLRCSPISGHTSVYWYQQALGLGLQFLLWYDEGEERNRGNFPPRFSGRQFPNYSSELNVNALELEDSALYLCASNSGGGYNEQFFGPGTRLTVL.